Listed below are T cell receptor beta chains from one sample, sequenced in a study of immune evolution from preneoplasia to lung adenocarcinoma. Data came from immunoSEQ multiplex PCR; TCRdb stores just in-frame clones and leaves some out. The sample lists 6,500 to 9,500 clones; approximately 85% were seen once. Specimen: FFPE minimally invasive lung adenocarcinoma tissue. The source of these receptors is a person older than 75 with lung adenocarcinoma. CDR3s include the opening cysteine and the closing phenylalanine or tryptophan. Fields, in order: J gene, clone size, D gene, V gene, CDR3 DNA, CDR3 protein. A D gene is named only where the DNA matches it firmly. Clone size appears in some rows only: once, few, many, or a class for an expanded clone.

TRBJ2-5	few	-	TRBV19	TGTGCCAGTAGCCCACAAGTCGGGAGTGAGGAGACCCAGTACTTC	CASSPQVGSEETQYF
TRBJ2-1	few	TRBD2	TRBV29-1	TGCAGCGTTGAGGGTACTAGCGGGAGTTTAAATGAGCAGTTCTTC	CSVEGTSGSLNEQFF
TRBJ2-7	-	-	TRBV6-1	TGTGCCAGCAGTGAAGCCTTAGATCTAGCGCGCGAGCAGTACTTC	CASSEALDLAREQYF
TRBJ2-1	-	TRBD2	TRBV10-3	TGTGCCATCAGTGCCCGGACTAGCGTCCTTGAGCAGTTCTTC	CAISARTSVLEQFF
TRBJ1-4	-	-	TRBV7-9	TGTGCCAGCAGCTACCCGACCGCAACTAATGAAAAACTGTTTTTT	CASSYPTATNEKLFF
TRBJ1-4	-	-	TRBV18	TGTGCCAGCTCACCACCGTCAGGGGAAGGTGAAAAACTGTTTTTT	CASSPPSGEGEKLFF
TRBJ2-7	-	-	TRBV5-4	TGTGCCAGCAGCTTAAACTACGAGCAGTACTTC	CASSLNYEQYF
TRBJ2-7	once	TRBD2	TRBV9	TGTGCCAGCAGCCCCGGGACTAGCGGGAGATACGAGCAGTACTTC	CASSPGTSGRYEQYF
TRBJ1-1	-	-	TRBV9	TGTGCCAGCAGCGTAGATGGCACTGAAGCTTTCTTT	CASSVDGTEAFF
TRBJ2-2	-	-	TRBV5-4	TGTGCCAGCAGCTGGCCGGGGACCGGGGAGCTGTTTTTT	CASSWPGTGELFF
TRBJ2-3	once	TRBD2	TRBV9	TGTGCCAGCAGCGTAGGTGTCGGGGGGGCGCGATATACGCAGTATTTT	CASSVGVGGARYTQYF
TRBJ1-5	-	TRBD1	TRBV29-1	TGCAGCGTCGAAACAGGGGCCGAGGGACAGCCCCAGCATTTT	CSVETGAEGQPQHF
TRBJ2-5	-	-	TRBV7-8	TGTGCCAGCAGCTTAGTTACTGGCGAGACCCAGTACTTC	CASSLVTGETQYF
TRBJ2-7	-	TRBD1	TRBV5-6	TGTGCCAGCAGCCCGGACAGGGCCTCCTACGAGCAGTACTTC	CASSPDRASYEQYF
TRBJ2-5	-	TRBD1	TRBV4-2	TGTGCCAGCAGCCCCGGGACAGGGAACCAAGAGACCCAGTACTTC	CASSPGTGNQETQYF
TRBJ2-3	once	-	TRBV6-5	TGTGCCAGCAGTTACTCGGGGGCTAGCACAGATACGCAGTATTTT	CASSYSGASTDTQYF
TRBJ2-1	-	TRBD1	TRBV9	TGTGCCAGCAGCGCGGACAGGTCCTACAATGAGCAGTTCTTC	CASSADRSYNEQFF
TRBJ1-1	-	-	TRBV27	TGTGCCAGCAGTCTGAAGGGTACTGAAGCTTTCTTT	CASSLKGTEAFF
TRBJ2-6	-	TRBD1	TRBV5-4	TGTGCCAGCAGCTCGGGACAGGGTATCACTGGGGCCAACGTCCTGACTTTC	CASSSGQGITGANVLTF
TRBJ1-1	-	TRBD1	TRBV6-4	TGTGCCAGTAGTGACTGGTATGGGACAGGGGTGTACACTGAAGCTTTCTTT	CASSDWYGTGVYTEAFF
TRBJ1-4	-	TRBD1	TRBV29-1	TGCAGCGTTGCGGGACAGGGCAATGAAAAACTGTTTTTT	CSVAGQGNEKLFF
TRBJ1-3	-	-	TRBV28	TGTGCCAGCAGTTTCAGGGGAAACACCATATATTTT	CASSFRGNTIYF
TRBJ2-5	-	-	TRBV7-2	TGTGCCAGCAGCGGACAAATTGGGGAGACCCAGTACTTC	CASSGQIGETQYF
TRBJ1-1	-	-	TRBV9	TGTGCCAGCAGCCCCCGGGAGGGAAACACTGAAGCTTTCTTT	CASSPREGNTEAFF
TRBJ2-7	-	-	TRBV7-8	TGTGCCAGCAGCACGGCTACCGGTTACCCCTCCTACGAGCAGTACTTC	CASSTATGYPSYEQYF
TRBJ1-3	few	-	TRBV18	TGTGCCAGCTCACCCACCAGGGGCTACTCAGGAAACACCATATATTTT	CASSPTRGYSGNTIYF
TRBJ2-3	-	-	TRBV11-3	TGTGCCAGCAGCTTGGGGATAGAGACTGCCTCTACGCAGTATTTT	CASSLGIETASTQYF
TRBJ2-2	-	TRBD1	TRBV6-5	TGTGCCACCAAAGGGGGCCCCGGGGAGCTGTTTTTT	CATKGGPGELFF
TRBJ2-1	-	TRBD2	TRBV4-1	TGCGCCAGCAGCCAAGTTCCAGCGGGGAATGAGCAGTTCTTC	CASSQVPAGNEQFF
TRBJ2-7	-	-	TRBV6-5	TGTGCCAGCAGGATGACAGGAGACTCCTACGAGCAGTACTTC	CASRMTGDSYEQYF
TRBJ2-3	-	-	TRBV29-1	TGCAGCGTTGAACGCCGTAAAGGGACAGATACGCAGTATTTT	CSVERRKGTDTQYF
TRBJ1-1	once	TRBD1	TRBV6-6	TGTGCCAGCATAACAACAGGGGCCATGAACACTGAAGCTTTCTTT	CASITTGAMNTEAFF
TRBJ2-1	-	TRBD2	TRBV7-6	TGTGCCAGCACGCCGTCTAGCGGGAGAGACGGTGAGCAGTTCTTC	CASTPSSGRDGEQFF
TRBJ1-2	-	TRBD1	TRBV2	TGTGCCAGCAGTCCGGGACAGAGTTTTGGTGGCTACACCTTC	CASSPGQSFGGYTF
TRBJ2-3	once	TRBD2	TRBV7-2	TGTGCCAGCAGCGGAGCGGGAGGTACGCAGTATTTT	CASSGAGGTQYF
TRBJ2-7	-	TRBD1	TRBV7-9	TGTGCCAGCAGCACCAGACAGGGGGGATACGAGCAGTACTTC	CASSTRQGGYEQYF
TRBJ2-3	-	TRBD1	TRBV30	TGTGCCGTACCCTCAGGGGGCTCCACCGATACGCAGTATTTT	CAVPSGGSTDTQYF
TRBJ2-3	-	-	TRBV6-5	TGTGCCAGCAGGCACGGTTCGGCAGATACGCAGTATTTT	CASRHGSADTQYF
TRBJ2-7	-	TRBD1	TRBV29-1	TGCAGCGTTAGGACAGGGGGGGCCGAGCAGTACTTC	CSVRTGGAEQYF
TRBJ1-2	-	-	TRBV28	TGTGCCAGCAGTTTCCCAAGGACGGTTAACTATGGCTACACCTTC	CASSFPRTVNYGYTF
TRBJ2-2	once	TRBD1	TRBV19	TGTGCCAGTAGTGCCCGGGACAGGTACACCGGGGAGCTGTTTTTT	CASSARDRYTGELFF
TRBJ2-3	few	TRBD1	TRBV29-1	TGCAGCGTTGACGGGGACAGGGGTGTGGATACGCAGTATTTT	CSVDGDRGVDTQYF
TRBJ2-3	few	-	TRBV18	TGTGCCAGCTCACCGAGGTCCGCAGATACGCAGTATTTT	CASSPRSADTQYF
TRBJ2-1	-	-	TRBV5-1	TGCGCCAGCAGGGGTAACGGGATCTCCTACAATGAGCAGTTCTTC	CASRGNGISYNEQFF
TRBJ2-1	-	-	TRBV18	TGTGCCAGCTCACCAAGAGGGTCTGAGCAGTTCTTC	CASSPRGSEQFF
TRBJ2-5	once	TRBD2	TRBV7-2	TGTGCCAGCAGCTTACCCCCGGGACTAGCGGGAGGTGAGGGGGAGACCCAGTACTTC	CASSLPPGLAGGEGETQYF
TRBJ2-7	-	TRBD1	TRBV5-3	TGTGCCAGAAGCCCGGGACAGGGGTACGAGCAGTACTTC	CARSPGQGYEQYF